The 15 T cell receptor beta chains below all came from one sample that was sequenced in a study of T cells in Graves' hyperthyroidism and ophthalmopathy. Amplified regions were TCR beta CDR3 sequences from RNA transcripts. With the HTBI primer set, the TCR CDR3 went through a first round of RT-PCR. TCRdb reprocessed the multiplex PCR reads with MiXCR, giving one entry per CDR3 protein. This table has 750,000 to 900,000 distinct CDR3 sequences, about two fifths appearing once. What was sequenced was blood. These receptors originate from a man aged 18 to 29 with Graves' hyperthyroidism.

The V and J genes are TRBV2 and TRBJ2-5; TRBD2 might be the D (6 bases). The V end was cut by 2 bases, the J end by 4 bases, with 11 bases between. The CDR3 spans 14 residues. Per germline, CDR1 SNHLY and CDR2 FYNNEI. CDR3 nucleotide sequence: TGTGCCAGCAGTGAATATCGGGGGAGAGAGACCCAGTACTTC. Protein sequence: CASSEYRGRETQYF.

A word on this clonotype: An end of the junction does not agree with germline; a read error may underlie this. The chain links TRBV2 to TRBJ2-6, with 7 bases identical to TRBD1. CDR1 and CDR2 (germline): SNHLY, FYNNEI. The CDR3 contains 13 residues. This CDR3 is CASSKGAARTEAF. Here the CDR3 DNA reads TGTGCCAGCAGTAAGGGGGCAGCTAGAACTGAAGCTTTC.

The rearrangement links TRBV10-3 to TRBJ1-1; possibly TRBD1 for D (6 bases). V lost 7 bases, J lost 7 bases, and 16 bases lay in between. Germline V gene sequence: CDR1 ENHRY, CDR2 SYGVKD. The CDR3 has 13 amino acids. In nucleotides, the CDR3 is TGTGCCATCATCCGGGGGCGATCGTATGAAGCTTTCTTT. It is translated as CAIIRGRSYEAFF.

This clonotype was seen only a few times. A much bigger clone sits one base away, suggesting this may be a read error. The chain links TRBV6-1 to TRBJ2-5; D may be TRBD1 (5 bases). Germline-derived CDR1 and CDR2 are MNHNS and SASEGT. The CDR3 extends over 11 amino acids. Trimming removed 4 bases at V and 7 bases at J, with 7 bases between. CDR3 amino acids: CASSVTGTQYF. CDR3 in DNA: TGTGCCAGCAGTGTCACAGGGACCCAGTACTTC.

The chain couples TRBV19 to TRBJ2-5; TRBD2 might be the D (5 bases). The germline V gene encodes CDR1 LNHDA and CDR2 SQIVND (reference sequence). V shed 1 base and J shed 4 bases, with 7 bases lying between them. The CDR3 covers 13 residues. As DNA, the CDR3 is TGTGCCAGTAGTATAGCGGGGTCAGAGACCCAGTACTTC. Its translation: CASSIAGSETQYF.

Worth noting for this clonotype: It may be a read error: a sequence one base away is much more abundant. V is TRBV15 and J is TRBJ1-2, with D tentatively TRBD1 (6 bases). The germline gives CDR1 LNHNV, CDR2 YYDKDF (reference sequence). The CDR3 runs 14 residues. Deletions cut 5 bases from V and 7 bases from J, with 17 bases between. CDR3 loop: CATSQAATGFGYTF. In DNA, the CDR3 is TGTGCCACCAGCCAAGCGGCTACAGGGTTTGGCTACACCTTC.

The CDR3 reads CSARDFKPAEKLFF. The CDR3 nucleotides read TGCAGTGCTAGAGATTTTAAACCCGCTGAAAAACTGTTTTTT. This chain uses TRBV20-1 with TRBJ1-4; no firm D call. Trimming took off 0 bases at V and 7 bases at J, with 12 bases between the two ends. Germline CDR1 and CDR2: DFQATT and SNEGSKA (reference sequence). This CDR3 is 14 amino acids long.

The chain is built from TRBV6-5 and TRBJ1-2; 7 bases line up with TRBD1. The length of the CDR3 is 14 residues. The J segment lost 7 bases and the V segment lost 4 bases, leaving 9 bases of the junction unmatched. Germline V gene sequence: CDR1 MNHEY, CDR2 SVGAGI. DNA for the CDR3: TGTGCCAGCAGTTCCCCCCAGGGGGGAGGTGGCTACACCTTC. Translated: CASSSPQGGGGYTF.

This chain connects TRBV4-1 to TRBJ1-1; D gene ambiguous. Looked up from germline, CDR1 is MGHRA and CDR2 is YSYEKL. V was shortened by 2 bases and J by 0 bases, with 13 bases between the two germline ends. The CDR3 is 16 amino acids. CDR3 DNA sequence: TGCGCCAGCAGCCAAACGGGATACTCTATGAACACTGAAGCTTTCTTT. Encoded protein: CASSQTGYSMNTEAFF.

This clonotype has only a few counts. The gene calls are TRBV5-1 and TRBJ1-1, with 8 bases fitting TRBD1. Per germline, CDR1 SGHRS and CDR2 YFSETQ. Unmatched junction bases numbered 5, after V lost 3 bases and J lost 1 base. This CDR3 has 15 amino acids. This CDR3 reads CASSSMTGENTEAFF. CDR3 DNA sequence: TGCGCCAGCAGCTCAATGACAGGGGAGAACACTGAAGCTTTCTTT.

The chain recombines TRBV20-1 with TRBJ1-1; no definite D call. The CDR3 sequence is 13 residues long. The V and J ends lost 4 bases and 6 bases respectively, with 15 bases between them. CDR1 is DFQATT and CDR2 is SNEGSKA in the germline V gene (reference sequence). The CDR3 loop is CSAMSSWRPEAFF. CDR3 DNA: TGCAGTGCTATGAGCAGTTGGCGCCCTGAAGCTTTCTTT.

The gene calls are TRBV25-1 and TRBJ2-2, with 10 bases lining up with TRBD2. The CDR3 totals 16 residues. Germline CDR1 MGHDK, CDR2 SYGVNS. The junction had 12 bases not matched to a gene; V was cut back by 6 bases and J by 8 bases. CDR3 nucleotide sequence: TGTGCCAGCAGCCAGGCGGGACTAGCGTCAGGTGGGGAGCTGTTTTTT. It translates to CASSQAGLASGGELFF. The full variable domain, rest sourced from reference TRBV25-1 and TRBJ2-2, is EADIYQTPRYLVIGTGKKITLECSQTMGHDKMYWYQQDPGMELHLIHYSYGVNSTEKGDLSSESTVSRIRTEHFPLTLESARPSHTSQYLCASSQAGLASGGELFFGEGSRLTVL.

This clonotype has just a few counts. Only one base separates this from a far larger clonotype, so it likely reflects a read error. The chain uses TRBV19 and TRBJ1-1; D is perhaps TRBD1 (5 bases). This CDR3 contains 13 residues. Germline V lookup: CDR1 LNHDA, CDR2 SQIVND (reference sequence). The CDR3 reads CASGITGNTEAFF. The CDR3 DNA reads TGTGCCAGTGGTATTACAGGTAACACTGAAGCTTTCTTT.

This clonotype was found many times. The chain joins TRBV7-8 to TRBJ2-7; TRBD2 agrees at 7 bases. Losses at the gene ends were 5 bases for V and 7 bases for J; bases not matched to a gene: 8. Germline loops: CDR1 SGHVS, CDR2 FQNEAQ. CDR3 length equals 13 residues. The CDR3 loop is CASSAFREGEQYF. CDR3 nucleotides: TGTGCCAGCAGCGCATTCAGGGAGGGAGAGCAGTACTTC. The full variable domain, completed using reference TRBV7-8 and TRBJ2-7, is GAGVSQSPRYKVAKRGQDVALRCDPISGHVSLFWYQQALGQGPEFLTYFQNEAQLDKSGLPSDRFFAERPEGSVSTLKIQRTQQEDSAVYLCASSAFREGEQYFGPGTRLTVT.

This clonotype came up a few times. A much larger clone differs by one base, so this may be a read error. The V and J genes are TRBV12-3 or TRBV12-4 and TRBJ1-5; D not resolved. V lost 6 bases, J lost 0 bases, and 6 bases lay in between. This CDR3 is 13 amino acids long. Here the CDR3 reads CASSPISNQPQHF. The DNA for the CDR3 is TGTGCCAGCAGCCCTATTAGCAATCAGCCCCAGCATTTT.